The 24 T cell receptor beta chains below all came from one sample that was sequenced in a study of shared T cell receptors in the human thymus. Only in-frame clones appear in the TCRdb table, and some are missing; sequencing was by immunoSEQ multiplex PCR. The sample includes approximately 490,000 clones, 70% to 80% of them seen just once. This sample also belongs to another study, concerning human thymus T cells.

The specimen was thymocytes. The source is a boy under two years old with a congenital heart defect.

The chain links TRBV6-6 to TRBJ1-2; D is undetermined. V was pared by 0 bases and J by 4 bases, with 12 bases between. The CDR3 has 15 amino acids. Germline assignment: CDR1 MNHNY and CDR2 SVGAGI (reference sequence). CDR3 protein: CASSYSFPVLYGYTF. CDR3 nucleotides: TGTGCCAGCAGTTACTCGTTTCCGGTTCTCTATGGCTACACCTTC.

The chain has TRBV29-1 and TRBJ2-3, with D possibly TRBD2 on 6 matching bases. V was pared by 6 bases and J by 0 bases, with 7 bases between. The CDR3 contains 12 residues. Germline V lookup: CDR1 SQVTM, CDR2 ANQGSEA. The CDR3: CSVAGSTDTQYF. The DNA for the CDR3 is TGCAGCGTAGCGGGTAGCACAGATACGCAGTATTTT.

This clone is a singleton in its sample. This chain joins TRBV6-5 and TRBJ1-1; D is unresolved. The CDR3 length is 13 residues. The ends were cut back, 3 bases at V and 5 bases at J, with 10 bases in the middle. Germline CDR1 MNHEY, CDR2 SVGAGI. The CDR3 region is CASSYYSGTEAFF. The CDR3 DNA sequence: TGTGCCAGCAGTTATTACAGTGGGACTGAAGCTTTCTTT.

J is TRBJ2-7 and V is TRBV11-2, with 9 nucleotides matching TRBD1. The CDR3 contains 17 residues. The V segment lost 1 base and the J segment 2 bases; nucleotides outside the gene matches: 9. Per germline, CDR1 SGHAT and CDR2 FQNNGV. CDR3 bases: TGTGCCAGCAGCTTAGTCCCTGATAGGACAGGGGCCTACGAGCAGTACTTC. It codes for CASSLVPDRTGAYEQYF.

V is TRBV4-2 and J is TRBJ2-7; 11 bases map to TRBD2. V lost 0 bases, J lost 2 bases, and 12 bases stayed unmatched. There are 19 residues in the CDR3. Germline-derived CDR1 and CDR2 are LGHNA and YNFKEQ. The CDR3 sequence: CASSQDWAQTSGRTYEQYF. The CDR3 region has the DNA TGTGCCAGCAGCCAAGATTGGGCACAAACTAGCGGGAGAACCTACGAGCAGTACTTC.

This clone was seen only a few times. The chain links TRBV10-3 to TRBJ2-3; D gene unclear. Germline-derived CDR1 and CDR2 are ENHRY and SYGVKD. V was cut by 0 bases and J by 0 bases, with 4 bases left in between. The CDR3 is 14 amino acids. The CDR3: CAISESSSTDTQYF. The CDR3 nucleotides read TGTGCCATCAGTGAGTCGTCGAGCACAGATACGCAGTATTTT.

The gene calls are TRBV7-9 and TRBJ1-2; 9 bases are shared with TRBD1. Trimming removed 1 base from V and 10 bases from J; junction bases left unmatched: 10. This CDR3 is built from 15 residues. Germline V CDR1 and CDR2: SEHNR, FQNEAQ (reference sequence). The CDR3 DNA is TGTGCCAGCAGCTTAGACGGGGACAGGGAAGAAATCTACACCTTC. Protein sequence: CASSLDGDREEIYTF.

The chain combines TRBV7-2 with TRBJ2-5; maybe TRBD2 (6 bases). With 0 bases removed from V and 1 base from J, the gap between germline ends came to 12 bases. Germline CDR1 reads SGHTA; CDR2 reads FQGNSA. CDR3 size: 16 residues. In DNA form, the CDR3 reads TGTGCCAGCAGCTTAGCTAGCGGAAGATTCCAAGAGACCCAGTACTTC. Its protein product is CASSLASGRFQETQYF.

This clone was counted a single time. CDR3 DNA: TGCGCCAGCAGCCCGGGGGACAGGGTGAGGACTGAAGCTTTCTTT. Translation: CASSPGDRVRTEAFF. The genes are TRBV5-1 and TRBJ1-1; 9 positions agree with TRBD1. Germline loops: CDR1 SGHRS, CDR2 YFSETQ. This CDR3 comprises 15 residues. V lost 4 bases, J lost 5 bases, and 9 bases stayed unmatched. Filled out from reference TRBV5-1 and TRBJ1-1, the complete variable domain reads KAGVTQTPRYLIKTRGQQVTLSCSPISGHRSVSWYQQTPGQGLQFLFEYFSETQRNKGNFPGRFSGRQFSNSRSEMNVSTLELGDSALYLCASSPGDRVRTEAFFGQGTRLTVV.

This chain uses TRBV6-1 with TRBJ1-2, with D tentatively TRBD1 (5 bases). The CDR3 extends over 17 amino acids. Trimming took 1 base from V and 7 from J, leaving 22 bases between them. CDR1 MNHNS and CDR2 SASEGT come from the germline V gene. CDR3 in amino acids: CASSEVSAGPLLFGYTF. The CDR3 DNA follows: TGTGCCAGCAGTGAAGTGAGCGCAGGGCCCCTGCTTTTTGGCTACACCTTC.

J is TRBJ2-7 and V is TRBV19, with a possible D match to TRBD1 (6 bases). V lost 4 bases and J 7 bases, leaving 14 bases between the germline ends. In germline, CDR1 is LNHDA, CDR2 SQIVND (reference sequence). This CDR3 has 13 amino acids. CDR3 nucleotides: TGTGCCAGTAGTAACATACAGGGCGTAGAGCAGTACTTC. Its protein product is CASSNIQGVEQYF.

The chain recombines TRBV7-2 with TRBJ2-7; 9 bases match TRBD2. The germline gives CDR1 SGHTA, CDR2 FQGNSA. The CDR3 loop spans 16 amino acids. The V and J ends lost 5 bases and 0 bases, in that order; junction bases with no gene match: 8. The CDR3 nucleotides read TGTGCCAGCAGCAATCTCCATAGCGGGAGCTCCTACGAGCAGTACTTC. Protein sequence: CASSNLHSGSSYEQYF.

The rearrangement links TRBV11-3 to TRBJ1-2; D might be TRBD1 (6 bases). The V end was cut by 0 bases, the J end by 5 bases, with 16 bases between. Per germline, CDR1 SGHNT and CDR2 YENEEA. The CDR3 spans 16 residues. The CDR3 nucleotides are TGTGCCAGCAGCTTAGATGGGGACACACCTTTTTATGGCTACACCTTC. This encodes CASSLDGDTPFYGYTF.

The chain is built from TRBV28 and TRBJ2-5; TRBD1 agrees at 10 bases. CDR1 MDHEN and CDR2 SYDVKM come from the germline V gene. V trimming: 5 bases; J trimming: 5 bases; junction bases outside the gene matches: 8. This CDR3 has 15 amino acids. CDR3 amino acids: CASSPPTGGRETQYF. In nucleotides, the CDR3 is TGTGCCAGCAGTCCCCCGACAGGGGGCCGGGAGACCCAGTACTTC.

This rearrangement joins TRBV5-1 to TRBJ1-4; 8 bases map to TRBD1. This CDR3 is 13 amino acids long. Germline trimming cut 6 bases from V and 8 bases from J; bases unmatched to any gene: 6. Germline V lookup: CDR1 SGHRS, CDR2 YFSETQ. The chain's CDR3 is CASKDRVGEKLFF. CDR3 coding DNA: TGCGCCAGCAAGGACAGGGTGGGGGAAAAACTGTTTTTT.

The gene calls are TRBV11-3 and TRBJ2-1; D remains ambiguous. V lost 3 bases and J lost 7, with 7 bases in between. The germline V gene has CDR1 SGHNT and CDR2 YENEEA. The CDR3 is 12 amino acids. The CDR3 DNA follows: TGTGCCAGCAGCTTCATTACTAATGAGCAGTTCTTC. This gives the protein CASSFITNEQFF.

The CDR3: CASSPRLAQQETQYF. DNA of the CDR3: TGTGCCAGCAGTCCCAGACTAGCCCAACAAGAGACCCAGTACTTC. V and J are TRBV27 and TRBJ2-5; TRBD2 agrees at 7 bases. CDR3 length: 15 amino acids. Germline assignment: CDR1 MNHEY and CDR2 SMNVEV (reference sequence). After removal of 5 bases from V and 2 bases from J, the junction contained 8 bases not matched to a gene.

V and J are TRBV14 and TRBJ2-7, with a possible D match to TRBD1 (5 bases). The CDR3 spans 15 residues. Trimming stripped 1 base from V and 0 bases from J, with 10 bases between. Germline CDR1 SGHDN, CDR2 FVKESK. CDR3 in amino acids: CASSQAGLGSYEQYF. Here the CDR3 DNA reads TGTGCCAGCAGCCAAGCAGGGTTGGGCTCCTACGAGCAGTACTTC.

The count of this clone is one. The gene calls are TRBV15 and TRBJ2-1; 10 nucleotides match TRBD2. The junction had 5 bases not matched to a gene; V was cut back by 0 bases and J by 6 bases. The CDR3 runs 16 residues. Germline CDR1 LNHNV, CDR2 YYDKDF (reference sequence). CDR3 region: CATSRDFLAGVNEQFF. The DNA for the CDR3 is TGTGCCACCAGCAGAGATTTCCTAGCGGGAGTCAATGAGCAGTTCTTC.

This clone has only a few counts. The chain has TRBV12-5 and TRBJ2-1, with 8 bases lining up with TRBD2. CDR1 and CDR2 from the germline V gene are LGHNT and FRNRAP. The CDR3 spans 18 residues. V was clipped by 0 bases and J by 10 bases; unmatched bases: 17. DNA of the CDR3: TGTGCTAGTGGTTTGGTCCCCCGGGGGGGGTCCGGAACGAGGGAGCAGTTCTTC. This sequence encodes CASGLVPRGGSGTREQFF.

The CDR3 sequence is CASSQGQLAVFDEQFF. For the CDR3, the DNA is TGCGCCAGCAGCCAAGGCCAACTAGCCGTCTTCGATGAGCAGTTCTTC. The chain combines TRBV4-1 with TRBJ2-1, with D possibly matching TRBD2 (6 bases). Germline CDR1 reads MGHRA; CDR2 reads YSYEKL. Trimming pared 1 base from V and 8 bases from J, leaving 18 bases between. This CDR3 spans 16 amino acids.

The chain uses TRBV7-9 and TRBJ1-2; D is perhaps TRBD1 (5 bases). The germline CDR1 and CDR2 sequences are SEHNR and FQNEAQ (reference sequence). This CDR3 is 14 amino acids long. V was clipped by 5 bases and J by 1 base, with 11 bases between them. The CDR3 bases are TGTGCCAGCAGCGAAGAGGACATTAACTATGGCTACACCTTC. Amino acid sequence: CASSEEDINYGYTF.

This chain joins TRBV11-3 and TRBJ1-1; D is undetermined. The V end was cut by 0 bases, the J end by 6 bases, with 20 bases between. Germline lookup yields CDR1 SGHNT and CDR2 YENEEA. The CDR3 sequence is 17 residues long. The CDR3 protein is CASSLDIRNRGPPEAFF. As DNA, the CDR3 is TGTGCCAGCAGCTTAGATATTCGGAATAGAGGGCCGCCTGAAGCTTTCTTT.

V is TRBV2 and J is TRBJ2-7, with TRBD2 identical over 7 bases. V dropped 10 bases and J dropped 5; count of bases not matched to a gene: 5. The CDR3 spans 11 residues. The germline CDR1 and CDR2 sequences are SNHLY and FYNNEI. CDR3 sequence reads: CATGLDHEQYF. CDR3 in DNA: TGTGCCACCGGACTAGACCACGAGCAGTACTTC.